This TCR beta chain was observed in a study of cytomegalovirus exposure and HLA in healthy donors. Study-level points and caveats: In vitro work confirmed that three CMV-associated chains recognize CMV antigens. Later analysis found that TCR beta chains associated with HLA were more clonally expanded than other, equally common chains.

Trimming cost V 6 bases and J 0 bases; bases outside gene matches: 3. The CDR3 has 15 amino acids. In germline, CDR1 is ENHRY, CDR2 SYGVKD. PCR was performed using 60 Vbeta and 13 Jbeta primers. TCRdb's copy holds only in-frame clones and misses some; the assay was immunoSEQ multiplex PCR. Of tens of thousands of clones listed, approximately 82% are singletons. This clone was found a few times. Antigen specificity is unknown. This TCR was recovered from a man aged 50 to 60 in good health and CMV-seronegative. Sequenced material: PBMCs. This sequence joins TRBV10-3 and TRBJ2-7, with TRBD2 identical over 12 bases. Here the CDR3 reads CAIRSSGGGSYEQYF. In DNA form, the CDR3 reads TGTGCCATCAGGTCTAGCGGGGGGGGCTCCTACGAGCAGTACTTC.